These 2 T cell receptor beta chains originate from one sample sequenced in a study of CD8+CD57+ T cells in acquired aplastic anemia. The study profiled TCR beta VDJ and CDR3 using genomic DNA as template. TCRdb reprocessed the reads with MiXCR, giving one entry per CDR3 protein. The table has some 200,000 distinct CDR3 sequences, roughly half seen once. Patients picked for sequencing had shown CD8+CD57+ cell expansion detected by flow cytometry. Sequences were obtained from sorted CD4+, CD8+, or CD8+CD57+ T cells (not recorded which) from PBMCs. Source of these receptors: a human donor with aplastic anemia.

The chain's CDR3 is CSPGGAETQYF. The CDR3 bases are TGCAGTCCTGGTGGGGCTGAGACCCAGTACTTC. The genes are TRBV20-1 and TRBJ2-5; a weak D match, TRBD1 (5 bases). Germline V gives CDR1 DFQATT, CDR2 SNEGSKA (reference sequence). V lost 8 bases and J lost 5, with 12 bases in between. The CDR3 is 11 residues long.

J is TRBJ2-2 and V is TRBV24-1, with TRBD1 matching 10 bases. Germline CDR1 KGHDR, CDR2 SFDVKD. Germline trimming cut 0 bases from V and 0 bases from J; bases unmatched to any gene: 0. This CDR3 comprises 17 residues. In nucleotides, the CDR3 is TGTGCCACCAGTGATTTGGGACAGGGGGCGAACACCGGGGAGCTGTTTTTT. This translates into CATSDLGQGANTGELFF.